The 11 T cell receptor beta chains given below trace back to one sample, sequenced in a study of beta chain features in type 1 diabetes. Their antigens remain unidentified. Findings and caveats of the study: Moderate but significant shortening of TCRB CDR3s was recorded in all four CD4+ subsets from Type 1 diabetes patients.

cDNA synthesis used the whole RNA isolate, giving expressed TCRB sequences. TCRdb keeps only in-frame clones here, not all; method: immunoSEQ multiplex PCR. The table records about 160,000 clones, approximately 9.1% of them present only once. Source material: central memory CD4+ T cells from blood. Source of these receptors: a woman in her twenties or thirties with type 1 diabetes.

The rearrangement links TRBV14 to TRBJ2-7; 7 positions match TRBD1. Germline assignment: CDR1 SGHDN and CDR2 FVKESK. V was clipped by 2 bases and J by 3 bases; unmatched bases: 7. This CDR3 is built from 15 residues. The CDR3 DNA follows: TGTGCCAGCAGCCAAAAACCGGGACAGAGCTACGAGCAGTACTTC. Translation gives CASSQKPGQSYEQYF.

The chain combines TRBV7-8 with TRBJ1-1, with D perhaps TRBD1 (5 bases). Looked up from germline, CDR1 is SGHVS and CDR2 is FQNEAQ. V was pared by 8 bases and J by 3 bases, with 13 bases between. This CDR3 has 13 amino acids. The CDR3: CASVGQQDTEAFF. The CDR3, as DNA: TGTGCCAGCGTAGGGCAACAGGACACTGAAGCTTTCTTT. Using reference TRBV7-8 and TRBJ1-1 for the parts outside the CDR3, the full variable domain is GAGVSQSPRYKVAKRGQDVALRCDPISGHVSLFWYQQALGQGPEFLTYFQNEAQLDKSGLPSDRFFAERPEGSVSTLKIQRTQQEDSAVYLCASVGQQDTEAFFGQGTRLTVV.

Only a few counts were recorded for this clone. The CDR3 bases are TGTGCCAGCAGCCACGACAGGGGGAGATCCTACGAGCAGTACTTC. This sequence encodes CASSHDRGRSYEQYF. V is TRBV6-6 and J is TRBJ2-7; TRBD1 matches 9 bases. The germline V gene has CDR1 MNHNY and CDR2 SVGAGI (reference sequence). The trim removed 6 bases at V and 1 base at J, leaving 7 bases unmatched. This CDR3 comprises 15 residues.

The V gene is TRBV30, the J gene TRBJ2-3, with 9 bases aligning to TRBD2. The CDR3 loop spans 13 amino acids. J gave up 8 bases and V 4 bases, and 7 bases lay outside the gene matches. The germline V gene has CDR1 GTSNPN and CDR2 SVGIG (reference sequence). The CDR3 loop is CAWTSGMGVTQYF. The CDR3 nucleotides read TGTGCCTGGACTAGCGGGATGGGGGTTACGCAGTATTTT.

V gene TRBV7-2 combines with J gene TRBJ2-1; 7 positions agree with TRBD2. After removal of 1 base from V and 9 bases from J, the junction contained 6 bases not matched to a gene. CDR3 size: 14 residues. Germline CDR1 is SGHTA and CDR2 is FQGNSA. CDR3 nucleotides: TGTGCCAGCAGCTTAGGGGGGGGTGAAGGTGAGCAGTTCTTC. Amino acid sequence: CASSLGGGEGEQFF.

There are many counts of this clone. This chain links TRBV28 with TRBJ2-7; 9 bases agree with TRBD2. The CDR3 contains 13 residues. Trimming cost V 8 bases and J 3 bases; bases outside gene matches: 5. The V gene's germline CDR1 is MDHEN and CDR2 SYDVKM. The chain's CDR3 is CASVASGIYEQYF. The CDR3 DNA follows: TGTGCCAGCGTTGCTAGCGGGATCTACGAGCAGTACTTC.

This clone was observed a few times. This CDR3 reads CASSDAGRLFF. The CDR3 DNA reads TGTGCCAGCAGTGATGCGGGTAGACTGTTTTTT. This rearrangement joins TRBV2 to TRBJ1-4; no definite D call. The CDR3 is 11 amino acids. V lost 3 bases, J lost 13 bases, and 9 bases lay in between. Germline assignment: CDR1 SNHLY and CDR2 FYNNEI.

V is TRBV14 and J is TRBJ2-2; D not resolved. The CDR3 runs to 12 residues. Trimming cost V 4 bases and J 9 bases, with 9 bases left between them. Germline loops: CDR1 SGHDN, CDR2 FVKESK. For the CDR3, the DNA is TGTGCCAGCAGCCGAAACTACTGGGAGCTGTTTTTT. It encodes CASSRNYWELFF.

V usage is TRBV5-4 and J usage is TRBJ2-3; the D gene is possibly TRBD2 (6 bases). Trimming took off 10 bases at V and 2 bases at J, with 17 bases between the two ends. Germline values: CDR1 SGHNT, CDR2 YYREEE (reference sequence). The CDR3 sequence is 14 residues long. The CDR3 loop reads CAGKGGATTDTQYF. The CDR3 DNA sequence: TGTGCCGGAAAAGGAGGGGCGACCACAGATACGCAGTATTTT.

The genes are TRBV27 and TRBJ2-2; no clear D. CDR3 length: 13 residues. Trimming shortened V by 1 base and J by 5 bases, and 5 bases separated the two germline ends. Germline CDR1 and CDR2: MNHEY and SMNVEV (reference sequence). CDR3 amino acids: CASSLFLTGELFF. DNA for the CDR3: TGTGCCAGCAGTTTATTTCTAACCGGGGAGCTGTTTTTT.

This chain uses TRBV30 with TRBJ1-1; possibly TRBD1 for D (5 bases). The germline V gene has CDR1 GTSNPN and CDR2 SVGIG (reference sequence). V was pared by 5 bases and J by 1 base, with 11 bases between. This CDR3 has 13 amino acids. This chain's CDR3 is CAWREGTNTEAFF. In DNA form, the CDR3 reads TGTGCCTGGCGGGAGGGGACGAACACTGAAGCTTTCTTT.